The entry below describes one T cell receptor beta chain. These data belong to a study of T cell responses to AZD1222 COVID-19 vaccine. Some clones are missing from TCRdb's copy, which holds only in-frame ones; the method was immunoSEQ multiplex PCR. Of around 50,000 clones listed, about nine tenths are singletons. Germline-derived CDR1 and CDR2 are MNHEY and SVGAGI. Between the trimmed V and J ends, which lost 6 bases and 10 bases, there was a span of 13 bases. There are 13 residues in the CDR3. Material: peripheral blood, obtained 28 days after the second AZD1222 dose. The sequence came from an adult who received the AZD1222 COVID-19 vaccine. This sequence joins TRBV6-5 and TRBJ1-6, with a possible D match to TRBD1 (6 bases). CDR3 bases: TGTGCCAGCAGGTACAGGGATGGATCACCCCTCCACTTT. Amino acid sequence: CASRYRDGSPLHF.